The 5 T cell receptor beta chains presented below share a single source sample, sequenced in a study of T cells in Graves' hyperthyroidism and ophthalmopathy. Researchers amplified the TCR beta CDR3 regions from RNA transcripts. HTBI primers drove first-round RT-PCR of the TCR CDR3. TCRdb re-called the multiplex PCR reads through MiXCR, storing one row per CDR3 protein. The sample shows 250,000 to 300,000 distinct CDR3 sequences, approximately 15% of them seen only once. Sequencing used blood. These receptors originate from a woman in her thirties or forties with Graves' hyperthyroidism that later progressed to Graves' ophthalmopathy.

On this clonotype itself: This sequence may be a read error, since a much larger clone differs from it by one base. The J gene is TRBJ2-1, the V gene TRBV3-1; TRBD2 matches 13 bases. V dropped 0 bases and J dropped 9; count of bases not matched to a gene: 5. The germline gives CDR1 LGHDT, CDR2 YNNKEL (reference sequence). The CDR3 loop spans 16 amino acids. CDR3 loop: CASSQEGLAGICEQFF. DNA for the CDR3: TGTGCCAGCAGCCAAGAGGGACTAGCGGGAATCTGTGAGCAGTTCTTC.

There are many counts of this clonotype. The genes are TRBV6-1 and TRBJ2-5; TRBD2 matches at 14 bases. The CDR3 is 15 amino acids. Germline V CDR1 and CDR2: MNHNS, SASEGT. V was pared by 5 bases and J by 4 bases, with 3 bases of the junction left unmatched. This CDR3 is CASSRGLAGVETQYF. The CDR3 DNA reads TGTGCCAGCAGTAGGGGACTAGCGGGAGTAGAGACCCAGTACTTC.

This chain uses TRBV20-1 with TRBJ2-3; 9 bases match TRBD2. The germline gives CDR1 DFQATT, CDR2 SNEGSKA (reference sequence). The trim removed 0 bases at V and 7 bases at J, leaving 2 bases unmatched. There are 13 residues in the CDR3. CDR3 sequence reads: CSARDLAGYTQYF. CDR3 sequence (DNA): TGCAGTGCTAGAGATCTAGCGGGGTATACGCAGTATTTT.

This clonotype has just a few counts. The chain recombines TRBV4-1 with TRBJ2-1; D possibly matches TRBD1 or TRBD2 (5 bases each). Trimming cost V 2 bases and J 6 bases, with 17 bases left between them. Germline V gene lookup returns CDR1 MGHRA and CDR2 YSYEKL. The CDR3 spans 16 residues. CDR3 protein: CASSQKPAGTVNEQFF. The CDR3, as DNA: TGCGCCAGCAGCCAAAAACCCGCCGGGACGGTCAATGAGCAGTTCTTC.

This clonotype was seen ten or more times. This chain uses TRBV7-8 with TRBJ2-7, with 13 positions matching TRBD2. CDR3 length: 18 residues. Germline V CDR1 and CDR2: SGHVS, FQNEAQ. V shed 5 bases and J 3 bases; nucleotides not matched to a gene: 13. CDR3 coding DNA: TGTGCCAGCAGCCTAAGATTTATTTGGACTAGCGGGAGCTACGAGCAGTACTTC. Protein sequence: CASSLRFIWTSGSYEQYF. Drawing the rest from reference TRBV7-8 and TRBJ2-7, the complete variable domain is GAGVSQSPRYKVAKRGQDVALRCDPISGHVSLFWYQQALGQGPEFLTYFQNEAQLDKSGLPSDRFFAERPEGSVSTLKIQRTQQEDSAVYLCASSLRFIWTSGSYEQYFGPGTRLTVT.